This T cell receptor beta chain was observed in a study of blood T cell repertoires in COVID-19. The CDR3 has 11 amino acids. V was pared by 6 bases and J by 6 bases, with 6 bases between. Per the study methods: Amplification of reference gene primers was used by the study to estimate nucleated cell counts. Data came from immunoSEQ multiplex PCR; TCRdb stores just in-frame clones and leaves some out. The V and J calls and the clone size are those of that table, but D and trimming were determined from the DNA. The sample lists more than 200,000 clones, about 83% occurring once. The sequenced sample consisted of peripheral blood. The V call is TRBV12-3 or TRBV12-4, the J call TRBJ2-1; no firm D call. The receptor's source is a woman aged 40 to 49 with active or convalescent COVID-19. The DNA for the CDR3 is TGTGCCAGCAGAGCCACCAATGAGCAGTTCTTC. Protein product: CASRATNEQFF.